This T cell receptor (beta chain) was observed in a study of blood T cell repertoires in COVID-19. Only in-frame clones appear in the TCRdb table, and some are missing; sequencing was by immunoSEQ multiplex PCR. Of about 240,000 clones in the sample, about 80% were seen once. The germline V gene has CDR1 LGHDT and CDR2 YNNKEL (reference sequence). The CDR3 extends over 14 amino acids. V gave up 4 bases and J gave up 8 bases; unmatched junction bases: 8. Sequenced sample: peripheral blood. The rearrangement uses TRBV3-1 (or the pseudogene TRBV3-2) and TRBJ1-1, with 9 bases fitting TRBD1. This sequence originates from a woman older than 75 with acute or convalescent COVID-19. CDR3 nucleotide sequence: TGTGCCAGCAGCCCCCGGGACAGGGCACCAGAAGCTTTCTTT. Protein sequence: CASSPRDRAPEAFF.